One and the same sample provided the 21 T cell receptor beta chains below, sequenced in a study of response to subunit inactivated influenza vaccine (dated by TCRdb to the late 2010s). Library creation used RT-PCR. Sequencing relied on an Illumina HiSeq 2500. The raw public reads went through TCRdb reprocessing: fastp at Q25, MiXCR clone calling, in-frame beta chains kept. For every CDR3 protein sequence, its rows merge into one entry that carries the most common genes and DNA. The sample has about 240,000 distinct CDR3 sequences on record, less than 15% of them singletons. The ten top clones hold approximately 8.4% of the sample. The material sequenced was non-naive T cells sorted from PBMCs, taken roughly 2 weeks before vaccination. Per the publication, the cell subset or site label means: memory T cell fraction. The receptors come from a man aged 50-60 years who received an inactivated influenza vaccine. Donor details come from another sample of the same person, matched by shared clones.

The chain has TRBV20-1 and TRBJ1-4, with D possibly TRBD1 on 5 matching bases. The CDR3 is 14 amino acids. Trimming removed 2 bases at V and 5 bases at J, with 12 bases between. The V gene's germline CDR1 is DFQATT and CDR2 SNEGSKA (reference sequence). CDR3 DNA: TGCAGTGCTAGATCCGGGACGCACAATGAAAAACTGTTTTTT. It is translated as CSARSGTHNEKLFF.

The V call is TRBV9, the J call TRBJ1-1; D remains unclear. CDR1 SGDLS and CDR2 YYNGEE come from the germline V gene. The CDR3 has 15 residues. The V end was cut by 6 bases, the J end by 2 bases, with 17 bases between. The CDR3 DNA is TGTGCCAGCACCCCGAGTCCCCAGGATAACACTGAAGCTTTCTTT. This translates into CASTPSPQDNTEAFF.

This clonotype was seen at least ten times. The chain couples TRBV9 to TRBJ2-2; D remains unclear. V was clipped by 3 bases and J by 7 bases, with 16 bases between them. The germline V gene has CDR1 SGDLS and CDR2 YYNGEE. The CDR3 runs to 15 residues. The CDR3 DNA reads TGTGCCAGCAGCGAGAAAAATCCAATTCGCGGGGAGCTGTTTTTT. Encoded protein: CASSEKNPIRGELFF.

This clonotype was seen a handful of times. The rearrangement uses TRBV20-1 and TRBJ1-1; 7 bases match TRBD1. This CDR3 has 13 residues. Germline V gene sequence: CDR1 DFQATT, CDR2 SNEGSKA (reference sequence). J gave up 6 bases and V 7 bases, and 11 bases lay outside the gene matches. CDR3 loop: CSGFGTVSSEAFF. The CDR3 DNA reads as TGCAGTGGTTTTGGGACAGTTAGTTCTGAAGCTTTCTTT.

In its sample, this clonotype was seen many times. The chain links TRBV7-3 to TRBJ2-1; 10 bases agree with TRBD2. This CDR3 region has 16 residues. The trim removed 2 bases at V and 8 bases at J, leaving 9 bases unmatched. The germline V gene encodes CDR1 SGHTA and CDR2 FQGTGA. The CDR3 sequence: CASSLWASGSADEQFF. The CDR3 nucleotides read TGTGCCAGCAGCTTATGGGCTAGCGGGAGTGCGGATGAGCAGTTCTTC. The full variable domain, rest sourced from reference TRBV7-3 and TRBJ2-1, is GAGVSQTPSNKVTEKGKYVELRCDPISGHTALYWYRQSLGQGPEFLIYFQGTGAADDSGLPNDRFFAVRPEGSVSTLKIQRTERGDSAVYLCASSLWASGSADEQFFGPGTRLTVL.

This sequence joins TRBV12-3 or TRBV12-4 and TRBJ1-3; D remains unclear. Trimming shortened V by 2 bases and J by 1 base, and 9 bases separated the two germline ends. CDR3 length equals 15 residues. The CDR3 reads CASSLQWESGNTIYF. Here the CDR3 DNA reads TGTGCCAGCAGTTTACAGTGGGAATCTGGAAACACCATATATTTT.

J is TRBJ1-1 and V is TRBV20-1; unclear D gene. Germline V gene lookup returns CDR1 DFQATT and CDR2 SNEGSKA (reference sequence). The CDR3 sequence is 11 residues long. V was cut by 5 bases and J by 7 bases, with 11 bases left in between. CDR3 loop: CSAVDRFEAFF. DNA for the CDR3: TGCAGTGCTGTGGACCGGTTTGAAGCTTTCTTT.

This clonotype appeared a few times. The rearrangement uses TRBV7-2 and TRBJ1-5; 9 nucleotides line up with TRBD1. V lost 0 bases to trimming and J lost 3 bases; unmatched junction nucleotides: 3. The germline V gene has CDR1 SGHTA and CDR2 FQGNSA. This CDR3 has 16 amino acids. In nucleotides, the CDR3 is TGTGCCAGCAGCTTAGCGGGGACAGGGAACAATCAGCCCCAGCATTTT. Translating gives CASSLAGTGNNQPQHF.

This clonotype has more than one count but fewer than ten. The chain links TRBV12-3 or TRBV12-4 to TRBJ2-3; 7 nucleotides agree with TRBD1. Trimming cost V 6 bases and J 2 bases; bases outside gene matches: 17. The CDR3 consists of 18 residues. DNA for the CDR3: TGTGCCAGCAGCCCCTGGACAGGAGACTCGTTTTCCACAGATACGCAGTATTTT. This codes for CASSPWTGDSFSTDTQYF.

This clonotype was found a few times. The CDR3 nucleotides read TGTGCCAGCAGCCTCTCTAGCGGGAGGGCCCGAGCGACCCAGTACTTC. It specifies CASSLSSGRARATQYF. This chain uses TRBV7-9 with TRBJ2-5; 12 bases line up with TRBD2. V lost 5 bases to trimming and J lost 7 bases; unmatched junction nucleotides: 11. CDR1 SEHNR and CDR2 FQNEAQ come from the germline V gene (reference sequence). CDR3 length: 16 residues. The full variable domain, with the rest looked up from reference TRBV7-9 and TRBJ2-5, is DTGVSQNPRHKITKRGQNVTFRCDPISEHNRLYWYRQTLGQGPEFLTYFQNEAQLEKSRLLSDRFSAERPKGSFSTLEIQRTEQGDSAMYLCASSLSSGRARATQYFGPGTRLLVL.

The V gene is TRBV3-1, the J gene TRBJ1-1; no firm D call. The germline V gene encodes CDR1 LGHDT and CDR2 YNNKEL (reference sequence). Deletions cut 4 bases from V and 3 bases from J, with 6 bases between. The CDR3 is made up of 12 amino acids. Here the CDR3 reads CASSRRHTEAFF. The DNA for the CDR3 is TGTGCCAGCAGCCGAAGGCACACTGAAGCTTTCTTT.

CDR3: CASRLAGGADTQYF. The CDR3 DNA follows: TGCGCCAGCAGGTTAGCGGGGGGCGCAGATACGCAGTATTTT. This chain connects TRBV5-1 to TRBJ2-3; 10 nucleotides agree with TRBD2. This CDR3 has 14 amino acids. Germline assignment: CDR1 SGHRS and CDR2 YFSETQ. Trimming cost V 5 bases and J 4 bases; bases outside gene matches: 4.

This clonotype showed up many times. The V gene is TRBV7-2, the J gene TRBJ1-2; the D gene is possibly TRBD1 (5 bases). CDR1 SGHTA and CDR2 FQGNSA come from the germline V gene. The CDR3 has 15 residues. Trimming took off 3 bases at V and 4 bases at J, with 15 bases between the two ends. The CDR3 sequence: CASSFLEGRSYGYTF. The DNA for the CDR3 is TGTGCCAGCAGCTTCTTAGAGGGACGGAGCTATGGCTACACCTTC.

This chain's CDR3 is CSARERGTNTGELFF. The CDR3, as DNA: TGCAGTGCTAGGGAGCGGGGGACGAACACCGGGGAGCTGTTTTTT. V usage is TRBV20-1 and J usage is TRBJ2-2, with 8 bases lining up with TRBD2. Per the germline V gene, CDR1 is DFQATT and CDR2 is SNEGSKA (reference sequence). The CDR3 has 15 amino acids. The junction had 3 bases not matched to a gene; V was cut back by 3 bases and J by 0 bases.

This chain uses TRBV19 with TRBJ2-5; D is ambiguous. The CDR3 is 11 residues long. CDR1 is LNHDA and CDR2 is SQIVND in the germline V gene (reference sequence). Trimming left V 4 bases short and J 5 bases short, with 5 bases between. CDR3 in amino acids: CASSNVETQYF. The CDR3 nucleotides are TGTGCCAGTAGTAACGTGGAGACCCAGTACTTC.

In its sample, this clonotype was seen a few times. V gene TRBV12-3 or TRBV12-4 combines with J gene TRBJ1-2; D may be TRBD1 (5 bases). The CDR3 is 14 amino acids. Trimming cost V 3 bases and J 8 bases, with 16 bases left between them. CDR3 nucleotide sequence: TGTGCCAGCAGTTTGGGGGACCGAATGAGGGGCTACACCTTC. Amino acids: CASSLGDRMRGYTF.

This clonotype has only a few counts. The chain couples TRBV7-2 to TRBJ2-3, with 10 positions matching TRBD2. CDR3 length: 15 amino acids. V shed 0 bases and J 10 bases; nucleotides not matched to a gene: 7. In germline, CDR1 is SGHTA, CDR2 FQGNSA. CDR3 bases: TGTGCCAGCAGCTTAGCGATGGCTAGCGGGGGAGCGCAGTATTTT. It codes for CASSLAMASGGAQYF.

The chain links TRBV7-2 to TRBJ1-5; D remains ambiguous. The CDR3 is made up of 16 amino acids. V was clipped by 1 base and J by 0 bases, with 10 bases between them. CDR1 SGHTA and CDR2 FQGNSA come from the germline V gene. CDR3 sequence (DNA): TGTGCCAGCAGCTTAGGGGCAATATATAGCAATCAGCCCCAGCATTTT. It yields the protein CASSLGAIYSNQPQHF.

The V gene is TRBV9, the J gene TRBJ2-5; possible D gene TRBD1, 6 bases. Deletions cut 0 bases from V and 5 bases from J, with 14 bases between. CDR3 length equals 15 residues. Germline V gene sequence: CDR1 SGDLS, CDR2 YYNGEE. CDR3 in amino acids: CASSVGSGTWETQYF. The CDR3 DNA reads TGTGCCAGCAGCGTAGGCTCAGGGACATGGGAGACCCAGTACTTC.

This clonotype was seen a handful of times. The chain recombines TRBV7-2 with TRBJ2-1; 8 bases map to TRBD2. From germline, CDR1 is SGHTA and CDR2 FQGNSA. The CDR3 runs 15 residues. V dropped 5 bases and J dropped 9; count of bases not matched to a gene: 12. In DNA, the CDR3 is TGTGCCAGCAGCCTTCTAAGCGGGAGTTTGGTTGAGCAGTTCTTC. It translates to CASSLLSGSLVEQFF.

Only a few counts were recorded for this clonotype. The chain joins TRBV6-2 or TRBV6-3 to TRBJ2-3; D not resolved. Germline CDR1 is MNHEY and CDR2 is SVGEGT. The V end lost 0 bases, the J end lost 2 bases, and 6 bases lay between the germline ends. The CDR3 consists of 14 residues. This CDR3 is CASSYSAFTDTQYF. In DNA, the CDR3 is TGTGCCAGCAGTTACTCAGCCTTCACAGATACGCAGTATTTT.